This T cell receptor beta chain was recovered during a study of T cell repertoires in cytomegalovirus infection. For the study at large: Matching HLA type, along with CMV infection, was indicated by public TCR beta signatures.

TCRdb recomputed calls from the reads with MiXCR, one row per CDR3 protein. This sample carries some 400,000 distinct CDR3 sequences, approximately 30% of them seen once, and the ten largest clones take approximately 14%. This TCR was recovered from a human donor in good health (CMV status not recorded). Some clones in this sample may be carry-over from other donors' samples. Sequenced input: PBMCs.

CDR3: CASSPSRVATNEKLFF. In nucleotides, the CDR3 is TGTGCCAGCAGCCCCAGCCGTGTTGCAACTAATGAAAAACTGTTTTTT. The V gene is TRBV7-2, the J gene TRBJ1-4, with D hard to call. The CDR3 is 16 amino acids. Trimming removed 5 bases at V and 0 bases at J, with 13 bases between. In germline, CDR1 is SGHTA, CDR2 FQGNSA.